This T cell receptor (beta chain) was identified during a study of T cell responses to AZD1222 COVID-19 vaccine. Regarding the study as a whole: In all cases, repertoires were sampled only after the peak T cell response. There were vaccine-associated CD4 TCRs across spike, dominant at 160-218 and 743-854. Just a handful of AZD1222 recipients tested seropositive at baseline. Clonal diversity was possibly underestimated; the donors were predominantly white British and more often female.

With respect to this clone: No antigen is known for it.

Trimming took off 1 base at V and 5 bases at J, with 9 bases between the two ends. The CDR3 runs 14 residues. Germline-derived CDR1 and CDR2 are KGHSH and LQKENI. TCRdb's copy holds only in-frame clones and misses some; the assay was immunoSEQ multiplex PCR. The data contain over 120,000 clones, 75% to 90% of them singletons. The clonotype was recovered from an adult in good health. The gene calls are TRBV18 and TRBJ2-1; TRBD2 might be the D (6 bases). The sample here was peripheral blood, taken on day 0 of AZD1222 vaccination. CDR3 DNA: TGTGCCAGCTCACCACGGGAGGCCCACAATGAGCAGTTCTTC. Its protein product is CASSPREAHNEQFF.